This T cell receptor (beta chain) was sequenced during a study of shared clonotypes between healthy human individuals. Study-wide findings and caveats: The represented genetic and exposure-history diversity was limited by the small number of donors.

Trimming shortened V by 2 bases and J by 1 base, and 9 bases separated the two germline ends. The CDR3 is 15 residues long. Germline assignment: CDR1 LNHDA and CDR2 SQIVND (reference sequence). Clones were read by immunoSEQ multiplex PCR, and TCRdb kept only the in-frame ones, dropping some. The sample has under 130,000 clones; about 67% are singletons. This clone was detected a few times. The antigen is unknown. It is likely a read error: a sequence one base away is far more abundant. The sample has other DNA sequences that encode this CDR3 too. The sequencing input was memory CD8+ T cells sorted from blood. Specified subset: CD45RO+ cells pooled with CCR7-negative TemRA cells. This sequence was found in a woman aged 30 to 39 in good health. The V call is TRBV19, the J call TRBJ1-5, with D possibly matching TRBD1 (5 bases). The CDR3 nucleotides are TGTGCCAGTAGTATATGGGGGAGCAGCAATCAGCCCCAGCATTTT. Translating it yields CASSIWGSSNQPQHF.